This TCR beta chain was retrieved from a study of blood T cell repertoires in COVID-19. Background on the study: PBMCs, B-cell-depleted T cells, or T cells were the source of the cDNA or gDNA that made up the material.

In the source study's methods: Researchers report that nucleated cell counts were estimated from reference gene primer amplification. Profiling relied on immunoSEQ multiplex PCR, and the TCRdb table lists in-frame clones only, not all of them. V and J calls and clone size follow that table, whereas D and trimming were derived from the DNA. The repertoire includes some 99,000 clones, 75% to 85% of them detected once, and roughly 25% sits in the top ten. The CDR3 runs to 13 residues. The germline gives CDR1 MNHEY, CDR2 SVGAGI. V lost 2 bases and J lost 7, with 11 bases in between. The sequencing input was peripheral blood. This chain uses TRBV6-5 with TRBJ2-5, with D unclear. The sequence derives from a man between 65 and 85 years old with acute or convalescent COVID-19. In DNA form, the CDR3 reads TGTGCCAGCAGTTACCCCGGTCACGGGACCCAGTACTTC. As protein: CASSYPGHGTQYF.